Listed below are T cell receptor beta chains from one sample, sequenced in a study of T cells in Graves' hyperthyroidism and ophthalmopathy. Using its own MiXCR run on the multiplex PCR reads, TCRdb lists one record per CDR3 protein. The sample carries around 600,000 distinct CDR3 sequences, 45% recorded once. The sample was peripheral blood or thyroid tissue (not recorded which). These receptor sequences come from an adult man with Graves' disease, either hyperthyroidism or ophthalmopathy (not recorded which). Each CDR3 is given with its conserved first and last residue. The order of the fields is D gene, CDR3 length, J gene, clone size, V gene, CDR3 DNA, CDR3 protein. The D gene is left open where the match is weak. A clone size is listed for some rows: how often the clone was seen (once, few, many), or a class if it is expanded.

TRBD1 | 13 | TRBJ1-6 | few | TRBV25-1 | TGTGCTTGCACCCGGGACAGCTATTCACCCCTCCACTTT | CACTRDSYSPLHF
. | 15 | TRBJ1-5 | many | TRBV2 | TGTGCCAGCAGCGTGGACAGCTATAGCAATCAGCCCCAGCATTTT | CASSVDSYSNQPQHF
TRBD1 | 18 | TRBJ1-2 | . | TRBV14 | TGTGCCAGCAGCCAAGACCCGGGACAGAGAAATCATGTTTATGGCTACACCTTC | CASSQDPGQRNHVYGYTF
. | 14 | TRBJ1-1 | . | TRBV7-2 | TGTGCCAGCAGCCGCACGGGGGTGGAAACTGAAGCTTTCTTT | CASSRTGVETEAFF
. | 13 | TRBJ1-1 | . | TRBV9 | TGTGCCAGCAGCGCAGACCCTCACACTGAAGCTTTCTTT | CASSADPHTEAFF
. | 13 | TRBJ1-6 | many | TRBV7-3 | TGTGCCAGCGGCTTCTCCTATAATTCACCCCTCCACTTT | CASGFSYNSPLHF
. | 15 | TRBJ1-1 | . | TRBV5-1 | TGTGCCAGCAGCCCCAGGACAGCCATGGGCACTGAAGCTTTCTTT | CASSPRTAMGTEAFF
. | 15 | TRBJ1-3 | . | TRBV6-4 | TGTGCCAGCAGTGACTGGGGAGGCTATGGCTACACCATATATTTT | CASSDWGGYGYTIYF
TRBD1 | 16 | TRBJ2-5 | . | TRBV5-1 | TGCGCCAGCAGCTGGGCCCGACAGGGCGGGCAAGAGACCCAGTACTTC | CASSWARQGGQETQYF
TRBD1 | 18 | TRBJ2-2 | . | TRBV12-3/TRBV12-4 | TGTGCCAGCAGGGAAACAGGGGGCGCGGGAGTTTTTGGCGGGGAGCTGTTTTTT | CASRETGGAGVFGGELFF
. | 12 | TRBJ2-2 | . | TRBV20-1 | TGCAGTGCCAGACAGGCGAACGGGGAGCTGTTTTTT | CSARQANGELFF
. | 13 | TRBJ1-2 | few | TRBV9 | TGTGCCAGCAGCCCCACAACTCTGGATCGGGGCACCTTC | CASSPTTLDRGTF
TRBD1 | 15 | TRBJ1-6 | . | TRBV7-6 | TGTGCCAGCAGCGCCACACAGGGGGCTGGATCACCCCTCCACTTT | CASSATQGAGSPLHF
TRBD1 | 18 | TRBJ1-2 | . | TRBV7-9 | TGTGCCAGCAGTTACTCCGGGGACAGGCCGTCGCGCGTATTTGGCTACACCTTC | CASSYSGDRPSRVFGYTF
. | 13 | TRBJ1-1 | . | TRBV5-1 | TGCGCCAGCAGCTTGTGGGGAAAAACTGAAGCTTTCTTT | CASSLWGKTEAFF
. | 13 | TRBJ1-4 | many | TRBV5-1 | TGCGCCAGCAGCACAGAGGGTGACGAAAAACTGTTTTTT | CASSTEGDEKLFF
. | 19 | TRBJ1-5 | . | TRBV5-4 | TGTGCCAGCAGTTTGCCCCACAAAGCCCCTCTATCAAGCAATCAGCCCCAGCATTTT | CASSLPHKAPLSSNQPQHF
TRBD1 | 16 | TRBJ1-5 | . | TRBV25-1 | TGTGCCAGCAGTGGGACAGGGGGCAGCGGCGCTCAGCCCCAGCATTTT | CASSGTGGSGAQPQHF
TRBD1 | 16 | TRBJ1-2 | few | TRBV14 | TGTGCCAGCAGCCAAGCGACGGGACAGGGATTCCGTGGCTACACCTTC | CASSQATGQGFRGYTF
. | 13 | TRBJ1-4 | . | TRBV20-1 | TGCAGTGCTATACTGGCTGGGGGAGAAAAACTGTTTTTT | CSAILAGGEKLFF
. | 12 | TRBJ1-2 | few | TRBV20-1 | TGCAGTGCTAGAGGGCAGGCATATGGCTACACCTTC | CSARGQAYGYTF
. | 14 | TRBJ2-5 | many | TRBV12-3/TRBV12-4 | TGTGCCAGCAAGGGGCCCGCCGGAGGGGAGACCCAGTACTTC | CASKGPAGGETQYF
. | 13 | TRBJ1-4 | . | TRBV6-5 | TGTGCCAGCAGTGGTCCGTTGAGAGAAAAACTGTTTTTT | CASSGPLREKLFF
. | 12 | TRBJ1-5 | many | TRBV12-3/TRBV12-4 | TGTGCCAGCGGACGAGGGAGTCAGCCCCAGCATTTT | CASGRGSQPQHF
TRBD2 | 14 | TRBJ2-7 | . | TRBV3-1 | TGTGCCAGCGGACCGGGACTAGCGACGAACGAGCAGTACTTC | CASGPGLATNEQYF
TRBD1 | 15 | TRBJ1-5 | many | TRBV20-1 | TGCAGTGCTAGAGACCGACAGGGTGGCGGTCAGCCCCAGCATTTT | CSARDRQGGGQPQHF
. | 13 | TRBJ2-7 | many | TRBV20-1 | TGCAGTGCTACCGACTTAATAGCCTACGAGCAGTACTTC | CSATDLIAYEQYF
TRBD1 | 18 | TRBJ2-2 | . | TRBV6-2/TRBV6-3 | TGTGCCAGCAGTTACCGCGAACCCGGGACAGGGGTCGCCGGGGAGCTGTTTTTT | CASSYREPGTGVAGELFF
. | 14 | TRBJ1-4 | few | TRBV5-1 | TGCGCCAGCAGCTTGAGCCCAACTAATGAAAAACTGTTTTTT | CASSLSPTNEKLFF
. | 12 | TRBJ2-7 | . | TRBV30 | TGTGCCTGTAACGGGATGTCCTACGAGCAGTACTTC | CACNGMSYEQYF
TRBD2 | 17 | TRBJ2-5 | . | TRBV7-9 | TGTGCCAGCACTGGGAGACTAGCGGGAGGTCATAAAGAGACCCAGTACTTC | CASTGRLAGGHKETQYF
. | 14 | TRBJ1-6 | many | TRBV11-3 | TGTGCCAGCAGCTTAGATCACCTCAATTCACCCCTCCACTTT | CASSLDHLNSPLHF
. | 14 | TRBJ1-1 | many | TRBV6-6 | TGTGCCAGCAGTGAACAGACAGTGAACACTGAAGCTTTCTTT | CASSEQTVNTEAFF
TRBD1 | 15 | TRBJ1-4 | many | TRBV7-2 | TGTGCCAGCAGCTCGACAGGGGGGATAAATGAAAAACTGTTTTTT | CASSSTGGINEKLFF
TRBD1 | 15 | TRBJ2-6 | . | TRBV20-1 | TGCAGTGCTAGCCGATTCGGGACAGGGGTCAACGTCCTGACTTTC | CSASRFGTGVNVLTF
TRBD1 | 15 | TRBJ1-5 | . | TRBV24-1 | TGTGCCACCAGTGCGGGGACAGGGCGCAATCAGCCCCAGCATTTT | CATSAGTGRNQPQHF
TRBD1 | 15 | TRBJ1-2 | . | TRBV2 | TGTGCCAGCAGTCCGGACAGGGGGCTGTTATATGGCTACACCTTC | CASSPDRGLLYGYTF
. | 13 | TRBJ2-5 | few | TRBV7-9 | TGTGCCAGCAGCTTGTCAGGGTGGGAGACCCAGTACTTC | CASSLSGWETQYF
. | 15 | TRBJ2-5 | . | TRBV9 | TGTGCCAGCAGCGTATTAGGACAGTTTCAAGAGACCCAGTACTTC | CASSVLGQFQETQYF
TRBD1 | 17 | TRBJ1-2 | . | TRBV7-8 | TGTGCCAGCAGCATCTATAGCAACAGGGGAAATTCATATGGCTACACCTTC | CASSIYSNRGNSYGYTF
. | 12 | TRBJ2-7 | . | TRBV6-6 | TGTGCCAGCTCACTTTATCAAGGGGAGCAGTACTTC | CASSLYQGEQYF
TRBD1 | 15 | TRBJ1-2 | once | TRBV29-1 | TGCAGCGTTGAAGATACGGGACAGGGTTTGTATGGCTACACCTTC | CSVEDTGQGLYGYTF
TRBD1 | 15 | TRBJ1-5 | few | TRBV7-6 | TGTGCCAGCAGCGTGGAGGACAGGGTTGGTCAGCCCCAGCATTTT | CASSVEDRVGQPQHF
. | 13 | TRBJ1-2 | many | TRBV12-3/TRBV12-4 | TGTGCCAGCAGTTCTGGGCTCCACTATGGCTACACCTTC | CASSSGLHYGYTF
TRBD2 | 16 | TRBJ2-3 | . | TRBV7-9 | TGTGCCAGCAGCTTCGGACTAGCGGGAGCGGCAGATACGCAGTATTTT | CASSFGLAGAADTQYF
TRBD1 | 16 | TRBJ1-2 | few | TRBV11-2 | TGTGCCAGCAGCTCCCTCGGACAGGGCATTAACTATGGCTACACCTTC | CASSSLGQGINYGYTF
. | 19 | TRBJ2-2 | . | TRBV15 | TGTGCCACCCGGCGGGGACAGGGTCTAGCGGGAGATAGTCCCGGGGAGCTGTTTTTT | CATRRGQGLAGDSPGELFF
TRBD1 | 13 | TRBJ2-7 | . | TRBV20-1 | TGCAGAGCTGGGACAGGGGGCACCTACGAGCAGTACTTC | CRAGTGGTYEQYF
TRBD1 | 17 | TRBJ1-2 | once | TRBV7-9 | TGTGCCAGCAGCAACTTCCGGACAGGGGGAGCTAACTATGGCTACACCTTC | CASSNFRTGGANYGYTF
. | 14 | TRBJ1-2 | . | TRBV5-1 | TGCGCCAGCAGCTTTGGTGGCCGAAACTATGGCTACACCTTC | CASSFGGRNYGYTF
. | 15 | TRBJ1-3 | many | TRBV20-1 | TGCAGTGCTAGAGATTGGCCAATCGCTGGAAACACCATATATTTT | CSARDWPIAGNTIYF
TRBD2 | 14 | TRBJ2-5 | once | TRBV6-6 | TGTGCCAGCAGTTCCCGGGGGGACGGAGAGACCCAGTACTTC | CASSSRGDGETQYF
. | 12 | TRBJ1-1 | many | TRBV29-1 | TGCAGCGCAGACTGGGTGAACACTGAAGCTTTCTTT | CSADWVNTEAFF
TRBD1 | 18 | TRBJ2-5 | . | TRBV7-9 | TGTGCCAGCAGCCCCACCCGGAGCTCGGGACAGCCACAAGAGACCCAGTACTTC | CASSPTRSSGQPQETQYF
. | 13 | TRBJ1-4 | many | TRBV12-3/TRBV12-4 | TGTGCCAGCAGTCTTTCAGGAGGTGAAAAACTGTTTTTT | CASSLSGGEKLFF
. | 15 | TRBJ1-1 | few | TRBV5-6 | TGTGCCAGCAGCTTGGCATACGGCTTGTACACTGAAGCTTTCTTT | CASSLAYGLYTEAFF
. | 15 | TRBJ1-6 | few | TRBV19 | TGTGCCAGTATCCCGAGGAGCTCCTATAATTCACCCCTCCACTTT | CASIPRSSYNSPLHF
. | 13 | TRBJ1-5 | few | TRBV20-1 | TGCAGTGCTAGAGAGGCGCCCGGGCAGCCCCAGCATTTT | CSAREAPGQPQHF
TRBD1 | 16 | TRBJ2-7 | few | TRBV2 | TGTGCCAGCAGGGAATGGGGACAGGGAGATAGAAGCGAGCAGTACTTC | CASREWGQGDRSEQYF